This T cell receptor (beta chain) was captured by sequencing in a study of blood T cell repertoires in COVID-19. Trimming removed 5 bases from V and 6 bases from J, with 11 bases in between. The CDR3 is 13 residues long. In germline, CDR1 is SGHAT, CDR2 FQNNGV. Method: immunoSEQ multiplex PCR; TCRdb's copy keeps in-frame clones and lacks some. The table includes some 110,000 clones, about nine tenths detected once. The TCR sequence derives from a man aged 65 to 85 who had recovered from COVID-19. The V and J genes are TRBV11-2 and TRBJ2-1; D is perhaps TRBD1 (5 bases). Sequencing was performed on peripheral blood. The chain's CDR3 is CASSRIQVNEQFF. DNA for the CDR3: TGTGCCAGCAGCCGCATACAGGTCAATGAGCAGTTCTTC.